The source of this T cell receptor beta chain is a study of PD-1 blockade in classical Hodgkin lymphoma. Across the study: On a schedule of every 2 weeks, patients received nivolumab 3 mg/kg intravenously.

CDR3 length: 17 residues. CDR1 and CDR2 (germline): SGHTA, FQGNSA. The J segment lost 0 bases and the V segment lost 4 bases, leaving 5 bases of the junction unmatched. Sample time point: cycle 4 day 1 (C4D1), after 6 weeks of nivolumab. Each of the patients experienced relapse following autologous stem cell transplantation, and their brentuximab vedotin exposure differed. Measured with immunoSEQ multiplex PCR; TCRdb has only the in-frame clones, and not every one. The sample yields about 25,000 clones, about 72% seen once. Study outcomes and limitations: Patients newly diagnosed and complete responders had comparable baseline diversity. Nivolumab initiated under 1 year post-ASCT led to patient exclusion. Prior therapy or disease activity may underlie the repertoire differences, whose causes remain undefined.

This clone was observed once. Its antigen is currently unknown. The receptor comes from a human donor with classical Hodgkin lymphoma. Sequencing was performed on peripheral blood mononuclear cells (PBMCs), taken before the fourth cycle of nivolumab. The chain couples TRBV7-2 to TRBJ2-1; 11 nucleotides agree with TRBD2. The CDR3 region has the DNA TGTGCCAGCAGCTCGCGTAGCGGGGGGGCCTCCTACAATGAGCAGTTCTTC. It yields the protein CASSSRSGGASYNEQFF.